This TCR beta chain was observed in a study of cytomegalovirus exposure and HLA in healthy donors. Study-wide context: In a previous analysis, 120 million or so unique TCR beta sequences were found from roughly 200 million T cells. Overall study results and limits: Most of the CMV-associated TCR beta chains (in a later analysis) appeared to be HLA-restricted. V segments that were indistinguishable, TRBV6-2 and TRBV6-3 among them, were omitted from analysis. Later analysis associated a missense DCLRE1C variant with TCR beta V- and J-gene trimming.

Worth noting for this clone: No antigen is known for it.

Vbeta (60) and Jbeta (13) primers were used in the PCR. Libraries were prepared by immunoSEQ multiplex PCR; TCRdb keeps only in-frame clonotypes and omits some of them. The sample has 130,000 or so clones, around 82% seen once. V lost 1 base and J lost 3, with 10 bases in between. Germline V gene sequence: CDR1 MDHEN, CDR2 SYDVKM. The CDR3 totals 14 residues. Sequencing input: PBMCs. V is TRBV28 and J is TRBJ2-7; perhaps TRBD2 as D (6 bases). The sequence derives from a man aged 18 to 30 in good health and CMV-seropositive. This CDR3 is CASSLSYSGYEQYF. CDR3 bases: TGTGCCAGCAGTTTATCTTATAGCGGCTACGAGCAGTACTTC.